The rows below give T cell receptor beta chains drawn from one sample of a study of a mutant IDH1 vaccine in newly diagnosed glioma. The assay was immunoSEQ multiplex PCR, and TCRdb's table has in-frame clones only and misses some. In the table there are around 23,000 clones, about three quarters of which are singletons. No cognate antigen is known for these TCRs. This material consisted of PBMCs, taken from a glioma patient whose treatment included an IDH1 peptide vaccine. The receptors shown here come from a man between 40 and 49 years old with glioma. Both conserved end residues are part of each CDR3. The order of the fields is CDR3 DNA, CDR3 protein, J gene, V gene, clone size, D gene. The D gene is left open where the match is weak. Only some rows state a clone size, as once, few, many or a class for expanded clones.

CDR3nt: TGCAGCGTTGGGGATCGGGGGGCCTATTATGGCTACACCTTC
CDR3aa: CSVGDRGAYYGYTF
j_gene: TRBJ1-2
v_gene: TRBV29-1
abundance: once
d_gene: -

CDR3nt: TGCGCCAGCAGCCAGGGTAAAGAGACCCAGTACTTC
CDR3aa: CASSQGKETQYF
j_gene: TRBJ2-5
v_gene: TRBV4-3
abundance: -
d_gene: -

CDR3nt: TGTGCCAGCAGCTTAGACCATGAGCAGTTCTTC
CDR3aa: CASSLDHEQFF
j_gene: TRBJ2-1
v_gene: TRBV7-9
abundance: -
d_gene: -

CDR3nt: TGTGCCAGCAGCTTCGGCTGGCGGGAGACCCAGTACTTC
CDR3aa: CASSFGWRETQYF
j_gene: TRBJ2-5
v_gene: TRBV11-2
abundance: once
d_gene: -

CDR3nt: TGTGCCAGCAGCTTGTCCTTAGCGGGGAGTCAAGAGACCCAGTACTTC
CDR3aa: CASSLSLAGSQETQYF
j_gene: TRBJ2-5
v_gene: TRBV7-9
abundance: -
d_gene: TRBD2

CDR3nt: TGCGCCAGCAGCCTGACTAGCGGGAGTTTCAATGAGCAGTTCTTC
CDR3aa: CASSLTSGSFNEQFF
j_gene: TRBJ2-1
v_gene: TRBV4-1
abundance: -
d_gene: TRBD2

CDR3nt: TGTGCCAGCAGCTCAGCCGGACTAGCGGGAGGCAATGAGCAGTTCTTC
CDR3aa: CASSSAGLAGGNEQFF
j_gene: TRBJ2-1
v_gene: TRBV5-4
abundance: -
d_gene: TRBD2

CDR3nt: TGCGCCAGCAGCTTACGGGTTAATTCGAACACCGGGGAGCTGTTTTTT
CDR3aa: CASSLRVNSNTGELFF
j_gene: TRBJ2-2
v_gene: TRBV5-1
abundance: -
d_gene: -

CDR3nt: TGTGCCAGCAGTGAGGAAGGGACGAGCTCCTACGAGCAGTACTTC
CDR3aa: CASSEEGTSSYEQYF
j_gene: TRBJ2-7
v_gene: TRBV6-6
abundance: -
d_gene: -

CDR3nt: TGTGCCAGCATCCCACCCGGGACAGGGGCCGGCTACACCTTC
CDR3aa: CASIPPGTGAGYTF
j_gene: TRBJ1-2
v_gene: TRBV28
abundance: few
d_gene: TRBD1

CDR3nt: TGTGCCAGCAGCCAAGCCCGCGAGCAGTACTTC
CDR3aa: CASSQAREQYF
j_gene: TRBJ2-7
v_gene: TRBV7-2
abundance: -
d_gene: -

CDR3nt: TGCAGCGTTCTATCAGGGAACACTGAAGCTTTCTTT
CDR3aa: CSVLSGNTEAFF
j_gene: TRBJ1-1
v_gene: TRBV29-1
abundance: few
d_gene: -

CDR3nt: TGTGCCAGCAGCTTAGCGAGCGGAGCCCGGAGCGGGAGGAGCTTTTACAATGAGCAGTTCTTC
CDR3aa: CASSLASGARSGRSFYNEQFF
j_gene: TRBJ2-1
v_gene: TRBV7-2
abundance: few
d_gene: TRBD2

CDR3nt: TGTGCCAGCAGCCCCACATCACCGGGCAATCAGCCCCAGCATTTT
CDR3aa: CASSPTSPGNQPQHF
j_gene: TRBJ1-5
v_gene: TRBV27
abundance: -
d_gene: -

CDR3nt: TGTGCCAGCAGCTTAGAAGAAGGGCCTCAATTCAATGAGCAGTTCTTC
CDR3aa: CASSLEEGPQFNEQFF
j_gene: TRBJ2-1
v_gene: TRBV7-9
abundance: -
d_gene: -

CDR3nt: TGTGCCAGCTCACCACCCGCGGCTGGCTATAGCACAGATACGCAGTATTTT
CDR3aa: CASSPPAAGYSTDTQYF
j_gene: TRBJ2-3
v_gene: TRBV18
abundance: once
d_gene: -

CDR3nt: TGTGCCAGTAGTGTATCGGGGGACAGGGGGGATGGCTACACCTTC
CDR3aa: CASSVSGDRGDGYTF
j_gene: TRBJ1-2
v_gene: TRBV19
abundance: -
d_gene: TRBD1

CDR3nt: TGTGCCAGCAGTGGGAATTTGAAGGATATCAACACCATATATTTT
CDR3aa: CASSGNLKDINTIYF
j_gene: TRBJ1-3
v_gene: TRBV6-5
abundance: -
d_gene: -

CDR3nt: TGTGCCAGCAGCTTCACCGGGACTAGTACTCAAGAGACCCAGTACTTC
CDR3aa: CASSFTGTSTQETQYF
j_gene: TRBJ2-5
v_gene: TRBV7-2
abundance: -
d_gene: TRBD2

CDR3nt: TGTGCCAGCAGCGTGAGCCTCGACTATGAGCAGTTCTTC
CDR3aa: CASSVSLDYEQFF
j_gene: TRBJ2-1
v_gene: TRBV9
abundance: -
d_gene: -

CDR3nt: TGCGCCAGCAGCTCACAGGCAGATACGCAGTATTTT
CDR3aa: CASSSQADTQYF
j_gene: TRBJ2-3
v_gene: TRBV11-3
abundance: -
d_gene: -

CDR3nt: TGTGCCAGAAGCTTGGGCGGACAGTCTGGAAACACCATATATTTT
CDR3aa: CARSLGGQSGNTIYF
j_gene: TRBJ1-3
v_gene: TRBV5-3
abundance: once
d_gene: -

CDR3nt: TGTGCCAGCAGTTACGCTTACAGGGTCAACTATGGCTACACCTTC
CDR3aa: CASSYAYRVNYGYTF
j_gene: TRBJ1-2
v_gene: TRBV6-5
abundance: -
d_gene: -

CDR3nt: TGTGCCAGCAGCTTTAGCGGGAGTTTTGGGAGGGGATACACAGATACGCAGTATTTT
CDR3aa: CASSFSGSFGRGYTDTQYF
j_gene: TRBJ2-3
v_gene: TRBV7-2
abundance: -
d_gene: TRBD2

CDR3nt: TGTGCCAGTAGCCCGGGACAGGGGGTTCCCCGGAATGGCTACACCTTC
CDR3aa: CASSPGQGVPRNGYTF
j_gene: TRBJ1-2
v_gene: TRBV19
abundance: -
d_gene: TRBD1

CDR3nt: TGTGCCAGCAGTCATCGGGACGGCTATGGCTACACCTTC
CDR3aa: CASSHRDGYGYTF
j_gene: TRBJ1-2
v_gene: TRBV6-5
abundance: -
d_gene: -

CDR3nt: TGTGCCATCAGTGCGCAGGACAGACCGAACACTGAAGCTTTCTTT
CDR3aa: CAISAQDRPNTEAFF
j_gene: TRBJ1-1
v_gene: TRBV10-3
abundance: once
d_gene: -

CDR3nt: TGTGCCTGGAGTGAAGGGACGGGTAATAATTCACCCCTCCACTTT
CDR3aa: CAWSEGTGNNSPLHF
j_gene: TRBJ1-6
v_gene: TRBV30
abundance: -
d_gene: -

CDR3nt: TGTGCCAGCAGTCTGGGACTAGCGGGAATCGTCAATGAGCAGTTCTTC
CDR3aa: CASSLGLAGIVNEQFF
j_gene: TRBJ2-1
v_gene: TRBV11-2
abundance: -
d_gene: TRBD2

CDR3nt: TGTGCCAGCAGCTTAAATCGGGGTCACGAGCAGTACTTC
CDR3aa: CASSLNRGHEQYF
j_gene: TRBJ2-7
v_gene: TRBV7-6
abundance: -
d_gene: -

CDR3nt: TGCAGCGTTGAGGTGGGACAGGGGATTTATGGCTACACCTTC
CDR3aa: CSVEVGQGIYGYTF
j_gene: TRBJ1-2
v_gene: TRBV29-1
abundance: -
d_gene: TRBD1

CDR3nt: TGTGCCAGCAGCTTAGGGCAAGCCTCTGGGGCCAACGTCCTGACTTTC
CDR3aa: CASSLGQASGANVLTF
j_gene: TRBJ2-6
v_gene: TRBV7-2
abundance: -
d_gene: -

CDR3nt: TGCGCCAGCAGAGGTAGCGCCTCCTACAATGAGCAGTTCTTC
CDR3aa: CASRGSASYNEQFF
j_gene: TRBJ2-1
v_gene: TRBV5-1
abundance: -
d_gene: -

CDR3nt: TGTGCCAGCTCCCCTGGACTAGCGGGCACAGATACGCAGTATTTT
CDR3aa: CASSPGLAGTDTQYF
j_gene: TRBJ2-3
v_gene: TRBV18
abundance: -
d_gene: TRBD2

CDR3nt: TGTGCCATCAGTGAGCCTAATGACAGGGGTGGGACTGAAGCTTTCTTT
CDR3aa: CAISEPNDRGGTEAFF
j_gene: TRBJ1-1
v_gene: TRBV10-3
abundance: -
d_gene: TRBD1

CDR3nt: TGCAGTGCTAGACAGTTCACTGAAGCTTTCTTT
CDR3aa: CSARQFTEAFF
j_gene: TRBJ1-1
v_gene: TRBV20-1
abundance: -
d_gene: -

CDR3nt: TGTGCCAGCAGTGATCAACAGGGGAGAGCTTTCTTT
CDR3aa: CASSDQQGRAFF
j_gene: TRBJ1-1
v_gene: TRBV6-4
abundance: -
d_gene: TRBD1

CDR3nt: TGTGCCAGCAGCGTAGCAGCGAGAAGCACAGATACGCAGTATTTT
CDR3aa: CASSVAARSTDTQYF
j_gene: TRBJ2-3
v_gene: TRBV9
abundance: -
d_gene: -

CDR3nt: TGTGCCAGCAGTTGGGGACAAAACACCGGGGAGCTGTTTTTT
CDR3aa: CASSWGQNTGELFF
j_gene: TRBJ2-2
v_gene: TRBV6-5
abundance: -
d_gene: -

CDR3nt: TGTGCCAGCACCATCCCAGGGCAAGGGGGCGATTTTTTGATGGAGACCCAGTACTTC
CDR3aa: CASTIPGQGGDFLMETQYF
j_gene: TRBJ2-5
v_gene: TRBV5-6
abundance: once
d_gene: TRBD1

CDR3nt: TGTGCCAGCAGTACCACAGGGGGGATTGACGAGCAGTACTTC
CDR3aa: CASSTTGGIDEQYF
j_gene: TRBJ2-7
v_gene: TRBV28
abundance: -
d_gene: TRBD1

CDR3nt: TGTGCCAGCAGCCTTAGTCGGGGTGATCAGCCCCAGCATTTT
CDR3aa: CASSLSRGDQPQHF
j_gene: TRBJ1-5
v_gene: TRBV27
abundance: -
d_gene: -

CDR3nt: TGTGCCAGCAGCGGACAGGGGGCCTCCTACGAGCAGTACTTC
CDR3aa: CASSGQGASYEQYF
j_gene: TRBJ2-7
v_gene: TRBV7-9
abundance: -
d_gene: TRBD1

CDR3nt: TGCAGCGGGGGGACAGGGGGCAACACTGAAGCTTTCTTT
CDR3aa: CSGGTGGNTEAFF
j_gene: TRBJ1-1
v_gene: TRBV29-1
abundance: -
d_gene: TRBD1

CDR3nt: TGTGCCAGCAGCCAGGACAGGGTGAACACTGAAGCTTTCTTT
CDR3aa: CASSQDRVNTEAFF
j_gene: TRBJ1-1
v_gene: TRBV6-6
abundance: -
d_gene: TRBD1

CDR3nt: TGTGCCAGCAGCCCCTCCAGGGCGCCCTGGGGTCAGCCCCAGCATTTT
CDR3aa: CASSPSRAPWGQPQHF
j_gene: TRBJ1-5
v_gene: TRBV28
abundance: -
d_gene: -

CDR3nt: TGTGCCAGCAGCCTCGGACAGGCGGAGCAGTTCTTC
CDR3aa: CASSLGQAEQFF
j_gene: TRBJ2-1
v_gene: TRBV7-9
abundance: -
d_gene: TRBD1

CDR3nt: TGTGCCATCAGGACGACTAGTAGCACAGATACGCAGTATTTT
CDR3aa: CAIRTTSSTDTQYF
j_gene: TRBJ2-3
v_gene: TRBV10-3
abundance: -
d_gene: -

CDR3nt: TGTGCCAGTAGAAAACAGGGGGATGAGCAGTTCTTC
CDR3aa: CASRKQGDEQFF
j_gene: TRBJ2-1
v_gene: TRBV19
abundance: -
d_gene: TRBD1

CDR3nt: TGTGCCACCAGCAGAGAATTCGGACAGGGCCGGTTTGGCATCTACGAGCAGTACTTC
CDR3aa: CATSREFGQGRFGIYEQYF
j_gene: TRBJ2-7
v_gene: TRBV15
abundance: -
d_gene: TRBD1

CDR3nt: TGTGCCAGCAGTTTATATAATTCACCCCTCCACTTT
CDR3aa: CASSLYNSPLHF
j_gene: TRBJ1-6
v_gene: TRBV27
abundance: -
d_gene: -

CDR3nt: TGTGCCAGCAGCCAACAGGGAGAGGCTTTCTTT
CDR3aa: CASSQQGEAFF
j_gene: TRBJ1-1
v_gene: TRBV5-4
abundance: few
d_gene: -

CDR3nt: TGTGCCGCCAGCAGTCCCCCGACAGGGGAGTACACCATATATTTT
CDR3aa: CAASSPPTGEYTIYF
j_gene: TRBJ1-3
v_gene: TRBV15
abundance: once
d_gene: TRBD1

CDR3nt: TGTGCCAGCAGTGAACACCGAGCTAACTATGGCTACACCTTC
CDR3aa: CASSEHRANYGYTF
j_gene: TRBJ1-2
v_gene: TRBV6-1
abundance: -
d_gene: -

CDR3nt: TGTGCCAGCAGCCCCGACTACGAGCAGTACTTC
CDR3aa: CASSPDYEQYF
j_gene: TRBJ2-7
v_gene: TRBV7-9
abundance: -
d_gene: -

CDR3nt: TGCGCCAGCAGTGAGCCCTACGCAGGGGTGAGTGGCTACACCTTC
CDR3aa: CASSEPYAGVSGYTF
j_gene: TRBJ1-2
v_gene: TRBV10-2
abundance: medium-sized
d_gene: -

CDR3nt: TGTGCCAGCTCACCACGGAGGACTAGCGGGAGCCGGACCTACAATGAGCAGTTCTTC
CDR3aa: CASSPRRTSGSRTYNEQFF
j_gene: TRBJ2-1
v_gene: TRBV18
abundance: -
d_gene: TRBD2